This T cell receptor beta chain was documented in a study of T-cell reconstitution after alpha-beta-depleted transplantation in children. Between the trimmed V and J ends, which lost 3 bases and 0 bases, there was a span of 13 bases. This CDR3 comprises 16 residues. In germline, CDR1 is LNHDA, CDR2 SQIVND (reference sequence). In the case of this clonotype: Its antigen is currently unknown.

Study-level results: T-cell counts and diversity were attributed mostly to newly produced T cells one year after transplant. The study reportedly traced alpha-beta T cells about two months after transplant to several hundred expanded graft clones. Surviving recipient cells, namely T cells and thymic progenitors, were the source of high day-60 TCRbeta diversity in some patients.

Researchers prepared the TCRbeta library using unique molecular identifiers, the study reports. TCRdb re-called the PCR reads through MiXCR, storing one row per CDR3 protein. The sample contains some 600,000 distinct CDR3 sequences, 10% to 15% of which appear only once. This sample comprised PBMCs, mostly from graft donor cells, obtained 360 days after TCRalphabeta/CD19-depleted stem cell transplant. This TCR was sampled from a male patient aged 5 to 17 who had a stem cell transplant for acute myeloid leukemia, so the T cells may come from the graft donor. The gene calls are TRBV19 and TRBJ2-3; D is ambiguous. Here the CDR3 DNA reads TGTGCCAGTAGTATCAGGAGCCCCCGGAGCACAGATACGCAGTATTTT. This sequence encodes CASSIRSPRSTDTQYF.